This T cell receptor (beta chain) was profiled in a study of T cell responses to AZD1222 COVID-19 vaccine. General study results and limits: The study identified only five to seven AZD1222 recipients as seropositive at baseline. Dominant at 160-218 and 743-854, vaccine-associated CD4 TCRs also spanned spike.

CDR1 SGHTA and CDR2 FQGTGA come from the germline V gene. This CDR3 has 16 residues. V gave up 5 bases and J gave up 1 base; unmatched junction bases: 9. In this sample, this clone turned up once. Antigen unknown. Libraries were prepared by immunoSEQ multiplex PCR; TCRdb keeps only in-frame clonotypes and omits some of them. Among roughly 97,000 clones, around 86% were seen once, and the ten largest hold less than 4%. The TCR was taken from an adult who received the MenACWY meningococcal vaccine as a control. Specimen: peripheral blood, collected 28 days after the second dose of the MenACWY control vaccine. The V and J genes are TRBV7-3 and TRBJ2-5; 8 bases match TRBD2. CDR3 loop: CASSRRGSGAQETQYF. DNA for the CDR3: TGTGCCAGCAGCCGCCGGGGTAGCGGGGCCCAAGAGACCCAGTACTTC.